These T cell receptor beta chains were read from a single sample in a study of cytomegalovirus exposure and HLA in healthy donors. This table comes from immunoSEQ multiplex PCR, and its TCRdb copy is limited to in-frame clones, with some not included. Found here are under 250,000 clones; the top ten clones hold 1.1%. The sample taken for sequencing was PBMCs. The receptors come from a girl aged 2-10 years in good health and CMV-seropositive. Each CDR3 is given with its conserved first and last residue. A D gene is named only where the DNA matches it firmly.

d_call: TRBD2
v_call: TRBV5-1
j_call: TRBJ2-3
cdr3_aa: CASSFRTSETDTQYF
cdr3_nt: TGCGCCAGCAGCTTTCGGACTAGCGAAACAGATACGCAGTATTTT

d_call: -
v_call: TRBV27
j_call: TRBJ1-1
cdr3_aa: CASSSTGTEAFF
cdr3_nt: TGTGCCAGCAGTTCTACAGGCACTGAAGCTTTCTTT

d_call: -
v_call: TRBV20-1
j_call: TRBJ2-1
cdr3_aa: CSAHTHNEQFF
cdr3_nt: TGCAGTGCTCACACCCACAATGAGCAGTTCTTC

d_call: TRBD2
v_call: TRBV27
j_call: TRBJ2-1
cdr3_aa: CASSLSSSGRKFF
cdr3_nt: TGTGCCAGCAGTTTATCGTCTAGCGGGAGAAAGTTCTTC

d_call: -
v_call: TRBV11-3
j_call: TRBJ2-1
cdr3_aa: CASSRVAASSYNEQFF
cdr3_nt: TGTGCCAGCAGCCGAGTCGCGGCTAGCTCCTACAATGAGCAGTTCTTC

d_call: TRBD2
v_call: TRBV9
j_call: TRBJ2-3
cdr3_aa: CASSVGAGGPADTQYF
cdr3_nt: TGTGCCAGCAGCGTAGGGGCGGGAGGGCCGGCAGATACGCAGTATTTT

d_call: TRBD1
v_call: TRBV7-2
j_call: TRBJ2-5
cdr3_aa: CASSIIGTGQETQYF
cdr3_nt: TGTGCCAGCAGCATAATCGGGACAGGCCAAGAGACCCAGTACTTC

d_call: -
v_call: TRBV19
j_call: TRBJ2-2
cdr3_aa: CASSPIRGTLFFGELFF
cdr3_nt: TGTGCCAGTAGCCCGATTCGGGGAACCCTTTTTTTCGGGGAGCTGTTTTTT

d_call: -
v_call: TRBV4-1
j_call: TRBJ1-1
cdr3_aa: CASSQYRATITEAFF
cdr3_nt: TGCGCCAGCAGCCAGTACAGGGCAACGATCACTGAAGCTTTCTTT

d_call: TRBD2
v_call: TRBV7-6
j_call: TRBJ2-1
cdr3_aa: CASSPRGASGSKNEQFF
cdr3_nt: TGTGCCAGCAGCCCCCGGGGGGCTAGCGGGAGTAAAAATGAGCAGTTCTTC

d_call: -
v_call: TRBV29-1
j_call: TRBJ2-1
cdr3_aa: CSVDRSGLYNEQFF
cdr3_nt: TGCAGCGTTGATAGGTCAGGCTTATACAATGAGCAGTTCTTC

d_call: -
v_call: TRBV28
j_call: TRBJ2-2
cdr3_aa: CASSFRGELFF
cdr3_nt: TGTGCCAGCAGTTTCCGCGGGGAGCTGTTTTTT

d_call: TRBD1
v_call: TRBV7-9
j_call: TRBJ2-7
cdr3_aa: CASSLGQYYEQYF
cdr3_nt: TGTGCCAGCAGCTTGGGACAGTACTACGAGCAGTACTTC

d_call: -
v_call: TRBV27
j_call: TRBJ1-2
cdr3_aa: CASSFRQGYGYTF
cdr3_nt: TGTGCCAGCAGTTTCCGGCAGGGCTATGGCTACACCTTC

d_call: TRBD2
v_call: TRBV29-1
j_call: TRBJ2-1
cdr3_aa: CSGNTGTSFNEQFF
cdr3_nt: TGCAGCGGCAATACCGGGACTAGCTTCAATGAGCAGTTCTTC

d_call: TRBD2
v_call: TRBV10-2
j_call: TRBJ2-1
cdr3_aa: CASSVSSGRSYNEQFF
cdr3_nt: TGCGCCAGCAGTGTGTCTAGCGGGAGATCCTACAATGAGCAGTTCTTC

d_call: TRBD1
v_call: TRBV19
j_call: TRBJ1-1
cdr3_aa: CASSDRGLGTEAFF
cdr3_nt: TGTGCCAGTAGTGACAGGGGGCTAGGCACTGAAGCTTTCTTT

d_call: TRBD1
v_call: TRBV28
j_call: TRBJ1-4
cdr3_aa: CASSLPSGGSEKLFF
cdr3_nt: TGTGCCAGCAGTTTACCGTCAGGGGGCAGTGAAAAACTGTTTTTT

d_call: -
v_call: TRBV5-1
j_call: TRBJ1-1
cdr3_aa: CASSLGQRTEAFF
cdr3_nt: TGCGCCAGCAGCTTGGGACAGAGGACTGAAGCTTTCTTT

d_call: -
v_call: TRBV19
j_call: TRBJ1-3
cdr3_aa: CASSKRWRGNTIYF
cdr3_nt: TGTGCCAGTAGTAAAAGATGGCGGGGAAACACCATATATTTT

d_call: TRBD2
v_call: TRBV11-2
j_call: TRBJ2-2
cdr3_aa: CASSPSGSYTGELFF
cdr3_nt: TGTGCCAGCAGCCCTAGCGGCAGCTACACCGGGGAGCTGTTTTTT

d_call: TRBD1
v_call: TRBV28
j_call: TRBJ1-1
cdr3_aa: CASHRGDTEAFF
cdr3_nt: TGTGCCAGCCACAGGGGGGACACTGAAGCTTTCTTT

d_call: TRBD2
v_call: TRBV18
j_call: TRBJ2-7
cdr3_aa: CASSPDGTTFEQYF
cdr3_nt: TGTGCCAGCTCACCAGACGGGACTACCTTCGAGCAGTACTTC

d_call: -
v_call: TRBV23-1
j_call: TRBJ2-2
cdr3_aa: CASSHSVPGGELFF
cdr3_nt: TGCGCCAGCAGTCACTCTGTACCAGGCGGGGAGCTGTTTTTT

d_call: -
v_call: TRBV9
j_call: TRBJ2-7
cdr3_aa: CASSDTAYEQYF
cdr3_nt: TGTGCCAGCAGCGACACAGCCTACGAGCAGTACTTC

d_call: -
v_call: TRBV7-9
j_call: TRBJ2-3
cdr3_aa: CASSRSGGKVTDTQYF
cdr3_nt: TGTGCCAGCAGCCGATCCGGCGGGAAGGTGACAGATACGCAGTATTTT

d_call: -
v_call: TRBV28
j_call: TRBJ1-1
cdr3_aa: CASRQTVTEAFF
cdr3_nt: TGTGCCAGCAGGCAGACAGTCACTGAAGCTTTCTTT

d_call: TRBD1
v_call: TRBV15
j_call: TRBJ1-1
cdr3_aa: CATSRVGQGAMNTEAFF
cdr3_nt: TGTGCCACCAGCAGAGTAGGACAGGGGGCCATGAACACTGAAGCTTTCTTT

d_call: TRBD2
v_call: TRBV5-5
j_call: TRBJ2-3
cdr3_aa: CATLRSLAGVDTQYF
cdr3_nt: TGTGCCACCCTCCGATCACTAGCGGGAGTAGATACGCAGTATTTT

d_call: TRBD1
v_call: TRBV19
j_call: TRBJ2-6
cdr3_aa: CASSTDRSGANVLTF
cdr3_nt: TGTGCCAGTAGCACGGACAGGTCTGGGGCCAACGTCCTGACTTTC

d_call: TRBD2
v_call: TRBV4-1
j_call: TRBJ2-4
cdr3_aa: CASSQTPLGQGGLPKNIQYF
cdr3_nt: TGCGCCAGCAGCCAAACGCCACTAGGGCAGGGAGGGTTACCCAAAAACATTCAGTACTTC

d_call: -
v_call: TRBV29-1
j_call: TRBJ2-2
cdr3_aa: CSVESDRRISGELFF
cdr3_nt: TGCAGCGTTGAGTCGGACAGACGGATCTCCGGGGAGCTGTTTTTT